This T cell receptor beta chain was recovered during a study of OX40 agonist ivuxolimab in advanced cancers. The wider study: Earlier anti-PD-1, anti-PD-L1 or anti-CTLA-4 therapy was permitted; over 35% had received some. Two patients with cutaneous melanoma and one with hepatocellular carcinoma, three in total, showed partial responses.

The assay was immunoSEQ multiplex PCR, and TCRdb's table has in-frame clones only and misses some. In the table there are approximately 66,000 clones, around 84% of which are singletons. This CDR3 spans 16 amino acids. CDR1 MDHEN and CDR2 SYDVKM come from the germline V gene. Trimming left V 2 bases short and J 2 bases short, with 15 bases between. This clonotype was obtained from an adult with an advanced solid tumor such as melanoma, head and neck, liver or kidney cancer. The chain links TRBV28 to TRBJ2-5; weak D call: TRBD2 (7 bases). The starting material was CD4+ or CD8+ T cells sorted from blood, obtained in a trial of the OX40 agonist ivuxolimab. CDR3 protein: CASSLGGAGGQETQYF. The CDR3 DNA sequence: TGTGCCAGCAGTTTAGGGGGGGCCGGGGGACAAGAGACCCAGTACTTC.